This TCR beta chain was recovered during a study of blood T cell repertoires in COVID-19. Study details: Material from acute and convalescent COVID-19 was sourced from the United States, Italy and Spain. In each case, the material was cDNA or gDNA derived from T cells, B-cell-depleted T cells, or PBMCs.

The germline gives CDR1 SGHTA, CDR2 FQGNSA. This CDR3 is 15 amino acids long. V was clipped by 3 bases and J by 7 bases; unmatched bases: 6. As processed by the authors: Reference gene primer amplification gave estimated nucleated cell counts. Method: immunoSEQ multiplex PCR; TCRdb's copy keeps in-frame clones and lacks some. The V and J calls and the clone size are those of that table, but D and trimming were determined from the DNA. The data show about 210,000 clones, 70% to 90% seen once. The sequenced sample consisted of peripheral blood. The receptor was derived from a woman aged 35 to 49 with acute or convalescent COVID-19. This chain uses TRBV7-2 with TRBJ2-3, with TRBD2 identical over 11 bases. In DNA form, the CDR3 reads TGTGCCAGCAGCTTTAGACTAGCGGGGAAAAATACGCAGTATTTT. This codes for CASSFRLAGKNTQYF.